Shown below are 29 T cell receptor beta chains from a single sample sequenced in a study of metastatic and nonmetastatic thyroid tumors. TCRdb re-analyzed the PCR reads using MiXCR. This sample has approximately 34,000 clones, with 16% found just once. Until they underwent thyroid surgery, no patient had received any treatment. The sequencing sample was made of blood. The receptors derive from a female donor with papillary thyroid cancer or a benign thyroid nodule (not recorded which). Some clones in this sample may be carry-over from other donors' samples.

This clone was picked up many times. The chain is built from TRBV7-2 and TRBJ2-5, with D uncertain. The V end was cut by 6 bases, the J end by 5 bases, with 16 bases between. Germline assignment: CDR1 SGHTA and CDR2 FQGNSA. The CDR3 covers 14 residues. For the CDR3, the DNA is TGTGCCAGCAGTCCTAATCCCGGGCCGGAGACCCAGTACTTC. As protein: CASSPNPGPETQYF.

This clone came up many times. The chain couples TRBV6-1 to TRBJ1-6; D is uncertain. Per germline, CDR1 MNHNS and CDR2 SASEGT. The CDR3 spans 14 residues. V dropped 4 bases and J dropped 10 bases, with 14 bases sitting between them. The CDR3 sequence: CASSATRYGSPLHF. The DNA of the CDR3 is TGTGCCAGCAGTGCGACACGATACGGATCACCCCTCCACTTT.

Concerning this clone itself: The same CDR3 arises from other DNA sequences in this sample as well. The V call is TRBV20-1, the J call TRBJ1-3; D not resolved. The CDR3 spans 13 residues. The V gene's germline CDR1 is DFQATT and CDR2 SNEGSKA (reference sequence). With 5 bases removed from V and 4 bases from J, the gap between germline ends came to 12 bases. DNA for the CDR3: TGCAGTGCTGGTGCCCTGGCAGGAAACACCATATATTTT. Translation gives CSAGALAGNTIYF.

This clone was counted at least ten times. The J gene is TRBJ1-3, the V gene TRBV7-6; the D gene is possibly TRBD1 (5 bases). V lost 4 bases to trimming and J lost 8 bases, with 15 bases between them. The length of the CDR3 is 14 residues. The germline gives CDR1 SGHVS, CDR2 FNYEAQ. CDR3 DNA: TGTGCCAGCAGCTCCCAGGTCCGGGGGGACACCATATATTTT. It encodes CASSSQVRGDTIYF.

This chain connects TRBV6-2 or TRBV6-3 to TRBJ2-7, with D maybe TRBD1 (6 bases). The V end was cut by 0 bases, the J end by 3 bases, with 15 bases between. The CDR3 runs to 16 residues. Germline V gene sequence: CDR1 MNHEY, CDR2 SVGEGT. CDR3: CASSYSGHSVVYEQYF. DNA for the CDR3: TGTGCCAGCAGTTACTCGGGACATTCGGTTGTCTACGAGCAGTACTTC.

The sample holds many counts of this clone. The gene calls are TRBV5-1 and TRBJ2-7, with TRBD2 matching 7 bases. After removal of 2 bases from V and 6 bases from J, the junction contained 11 bases not matched to a gene. The CDR3 spans 15 residues. CDR1 and CDR2 (germline): SGHRS, YFSETQ. The CDR3 DNA follows: TGCGCCAGCAGCTTCCTTGGCGGGAGCCCCCTCGAGCAGTACTTC. It specifies CASSFLGGSPLEQYF.

Ten or more counts support this clone. The chain recombines TRBV7-2 with TRBJ2-7; 10 positions match TRBD2. This CDR3 has 16 amino acids. CDR1 is SGHTA, CDR2 FQGNSA, per germline. Trimming took 0 bases from V and 6 from J; bases not matched to a gene: 8. For the CDR3, the DNA is TGTGCCAGCAGCTTAGCGCCTAGCGGGAGTTCACGCGAGCAGTACTTC. Amino acids: CASSLAPSGSSREQYF.

The CDR3 nucleotides are TGTGCCAGTAGCCTCGGCCCACTAGCGGGAGGTGGTGATCAGTTCTTC. Protein: CASSLGPLAGGGDQFF. The V gene is TRBV19, the J gene TRBJ2-1, with 12 bases fitting TRBD2. The CDR3 covers 16 residues. V was pared by 6 bases and J by 13 bases, with 16 bases of the junction left unmatched. Per the germline V gene, CDR1 is LNHDA and CDR2 is SQIVND (reference sequence).

This clone was recorded many times. The chain has TRBV12-3 or TRBV12-4 and TRBJ2-1; D might be TRBD2 (6 bases). This CDR3 is 13 amino acids long. Trimming took off 4 bases at V and 7 bases at J, with 11 bases between the two ends. The CDR3 is CASSWGTSNEQFF. The CDR3 nucleotides read TGTGCCAGCAGTTGGGGGACTTCTAATGAGCAGTTCTTC.

This clone was observed many times. J is TRBJ2-7 and V is TRBV11-2; a possible D gene is TRBD1 (6 bases). Trimming removed 5 bases at V and 4 bases at J, with 15 bases between. The CDR3 contains 14 residues. In germline, CDR1 is SGHAT, CDR2 FQNNGV. CDR3 residues: CASSRDTLEYEQYF. The CDR3 DNA sequence: TGTGCCAGCAGCCGGGACACTCTTGAGTACGAGCAGTACTTC.

The rearrangement links TRBV7-2 to TRBJ2-7, with a weak D call TRBD1 (6 bases). CDR3 length equals 14 residues. The V gene lost 6 bases and the J gene lost 4 bases, with 16 bases spanning the gap. Germline values: CDR1 SGHTA, CDR2 FQGNSA. The CDR3 nucleotides are TGTGCCAGCAGTTGGGGGCCTGAGGGGTACGAGCAGTACTTC. Protein: CASSWGPEGYEQYF.

This clone was picked up many times. This may come from a read error, since a much larger clone is one base off. The chain employs TRBV27 and TRBJ1-2; the D is unclear. Germline V lookup: CDR1 MNHEY, CDR2 SMNVEV (reference sequence). V was shortened by 4 bases and J by 8 bases, with 23 bases between the two germline ends. This CDR3 is built from 16 residues. The CDR3 DNA sequence: TGTGCCAGCAGTTCCGACTCGAACTGGCGGATGGAGGGCTACACCTTC. It yields the protein CASSSDSNWRMEGYTF.

This clone showed up many times. The chain uses TRBV15 and TRBJ1-2, with TRBD1 identical over 8 bases. V gave up 6 bases and J gave up 4 bases; unmatched junction bases: 4. The V gene's germline CDR1 is LNHNV and CDR2 YYDKDF (reference sequence). This CDR3 is 13 amino acids long. CDR3 residues: CATSPTGAYGYTF. The DNA of the CDR3 is TGTGCCACCAGTCCGACAGGGGCCTATGGCTACACCTTC.

This clone was seen a handful of times. Possible read error: a much larger clone is one base away. The J gene is TRBJ2-3, the V gene TRBV7-9; D uncertain. V lost 5 bases, J lost 2 bases, and 11 bases lay in between. Germline CDR1 SEHNR, CDR2 FQNEAQ (reference sequence). There are 14 residues in the CDR3. This CDR3 is CASSPILNTDTQYF. DNA of the CDR3: TGTGCCAGCAGCCCTATACTGAACACAGATACGCAGTATTTT.

This clone appeared many times. The chain has TRBV7-9 and TRBJ1-2; D is perhaps TRBD1 (6 bases). The CDR3 sequence is 11 residues long. CDR1 is SEHNR, CDR2 FQNEAQ, per germline (reference sequence). With 8 bases removed from V and 5 bases from J, the gap between germline ends came to 9 bases. The CDR3 DNA sequence: TGTGCCAGCCAAGGGGGATATGGCTACACCTTC. Translating it yields CASQGGYGYTF.

This clone was seen repeatedly, ten times or more. The sample holds other DNA sequences that translate to the same CDR3. V usage is TRBV7-3 and J usage is TRBJ1-1; 10 bases line up with TRBD1. CDR3 length equals 13 residues. Germline V gene lookup returns CDR1 SGHTA and CDR2 FQGTGA. After removal of 5 bases from V and 10 bases from J, the junction contained 7 bases not matched to a gene. Written as DNA, the CDR3 is TGTGCCAGCAGCGTGACAGGGGGCCGAGGAGCTTTCTTT. Its translation: CASSVTGGRGAFF.

This clone was recorded many times. V is TRBV7-9 and J is TRBJ2-7; the match to TRBD2 covers 7 bases. Looked up from germline, CDR1 is SEHNR and CDR2 is FQNEAQ (reference sequence). The CDR3 sequence is 15 residues long. Unmatched junction bases numbered 10, after V lost 5 bases and J lost 3 bases. Here the CDR3 DNA reads TGTGCCAGCAGCCCACGAGATGGGAGGGACTACGAGCAGTACTTC. Translating it yields CASSPRDGRDYEQYF.

This clone came up many times. The chain combines TRBV6-6 with TRBJ1-2; D unclear. Germline V lookup: CDR1 MNHNY, CDR2 SVGAGI (reference sequence). V shed 0 bases and J shed 5 bases, with 13 bases lying between them. The CDR3 extends over 15 amino acids. CDR3 bases: TGTGCCAGCAGTTACTCGGACCATCCCGCATATGGCTACACCTTC. Translating gives CASSYSDHPAYGYTF.

This clone was recorded many times. This sequence joins TRBV5-4 and TRBJ1-6, with unresolved D. V was clipped by 1 base and J by 10 bases, with 9 bases between them. CDR1 SGHNT and CDR2 YYREEE come from the germline V gene (reference sequence). There are 13 residues in the CDR3. CDR3 nucleotides: TGTGCCAGCAGCTTGACCAGCGAGTCACCCCTCCACTTT. This gives the protein CASSLTSESPLHF.

Ten or more counts support this clone. J is TRBJ1-1 and V is TRBV15; tentative D call: TRBD1 (6 bases). V lost 0 bases and J lost 3, with 11 bases in between. The length of the CDR3 is 15 residues. Germline CDR1 and CDR2: LNHNV and YYDKDF (reference sequence). CDR3 nucleotide sequence: TGTGCCACCAGCAGAGAACGCCAGGGGTACACTGAAGCTTTCTTT. Encoded protein: CATSRERQGYTEAFF.

This clone was counted at least ten times. Germline and junction disagree at one end, which may indicate a read error. The chain has TRBV11-3 and TRBJ2-1; D call uncertain. Germline V gene data show CDR1 as SGHNT and CDR2 as YENEEA. The CDR3 loop spans 15 amino acids. CDR3 loop: CASSKDVSSYNEQSF. CDR3 sequence (DNA): TGTGCCAGCAGCAAAGACGTAAGCTCCTACAATGAGCAGTCCTTC.

This clone was recorded at least ten times. This chain links TRBV10-3 with TRBJ2-7, with D possibly matching TRBD2 (5 bases). This CDR3 has 13 residues. Germline CDR1 ENHRY, CDR2 SYGVKD. Trimming took 7 bases from V and 0 from J, leaving 10 bases between them. The CDR3 spells CAIIRTYSYEQYF. The CDR3 nucleotides read TGTGCCATCATTAGGACTTACTCCTACGAGCAGTACTTC.

This clone was counted ten times or more. The genes are TRBV20-1 and TRBJ2-7; 11 nucleotides match TRBD2. CDR1 is DFQATT, CDR2 SNEGSKA, per germline (reference sequence). The CDR3 length is 14 residues. V lost 6 bases to trimming and J lost 3 bases; unmatched junction nucleotides: 7. The CDR3 is CSAAPGTSGYEQYF. The DNA of the CDR3 is TGCAGTGCCGCCCCCGGGACTAGCGGCTACGAGCAGTACTTC.

This clone was recorded many times. This rearrangement joins TRBV14 to TRBJ2-3; no firm D call. CDR1 is SGHDN, CDR2 FVKESK, per germline. This CDR3 region has 13 residues. Trimming cost V 0 bases and J 6 bases, with 7 bases left between them. The CDR3 sequence: CASSQDRSDTQYF. Written as DNA, the CDR3 is TGTGCCAGCAGCCAAGATAGATCGGATACGCAGTATTTT.

Concerning this clone itself: One junction end disagrees with the germline gene, perhaps due to a read error. The chain uses TRBV6-1 and TRBJ1-1; D is possibly TRBD1 (6 bases). Germline lookup yields CDR1 MNHNS and CDR2 SASEGT. The CDR3 runs to 11 residues. The CDR3 loop reads CASSNRVETFF. As DNA, the CDR3 is TGTGCCAGCAGTAACAGGGTTGAAACTTTCTTT.

In this sample, this clone turned up many times. This chain links TRBV14 with TRBJ1-1; possibly TRBD1 for D (6 bases). CDR1 SGHDN and CDR2 FVKESK come from the germline V gene. CDR3 length: 12 amino acids. The ends were cut back, 7 bases at V and 4 bases at J, with 10 bases in the middle. CDR3 amino acids: CASTDSPTEAFF. DNA of the CDR3: TGTGCCAGCACGGACAGCCCCACTGAAGCTTTCTTT.

The chain employs TRBV11-2 and TRBJ2-7, with TRBD1 identical over 8 bases. This CDR3 is built from 14 residues. After removal of 1 base from V and 7 bases from J, the junction contained 6 bases not matched to a gene. The germline gives CDR1 SGHAT, CDR2 FQNNGV. The CDR3 protein is CASSLVQGAGEQYF. CDR3 nucleotides: TGTGCCAGCAGCTTAGTCCAGGGGGCGGGGGAGCAGTACTTC.

The sample holds a few counts of this clone. Here the CDR3 reads CASSYSRTCGGYGYTF. CDR3 nucleotide sequence: TGTGCCAGCAGTTACTCCCGGACATGTGGGGGCTATGGCTACACCTTC. The rearrangement links TRBV6-5 to TRBJ1-2, with D perhaps TRBD1 (5 bases). The V end was cut by 0 bases, the J end by 4 bases, with 15 bases between. CDR1 and CDR2 (germline): MNHEY, SVGAGI. This CDR3 spans 16 amino acids.

About this clone itself: A read error is possible here, since a much larger clone lies one base away. The chain links TRBV5-1 to TRBJ2-7, with D perhaps matching TRBD2 (5 bases). The CDR3 runs to 14 residues. V was shortened by 5 bases and J by 5 bases, with 17 bases between the two germline ends. Germline V gene lookup returns CDR1 SGHRS and CDR2 YFSETQ. The CDR3 sequence is CASSVGDPADEQYF. The CDR3 DNA reads TGCGCCAGCAGTGTGGGAGATCCCGCGGACGAGCAGTACTTC.